This is a list of T cell receptor beta chains from one sample in a study of molecular identifiers for immune sequencing clone quantification. TCRdb reprocessed the PCR reads with MiXCR, giving one entry per CDR3 protein. Of approximately 97,000 distinct CDR3 sequences listed, 30% to 35% are singletons. Sequenced: naive CD8+ T cells from blood, with Jurkat cell RNA spiked in. These receptors all come from a human donor in good health. Some libraries in this study had Jurkat cell RNA spiked in. Both conserved end residues are part of each CDR3. Each record gives: clone size, CDR3 length, D gene, J gene, V gene, CDR3 DNA, CDR3 protein. D genes are given only for firm matches. Expanded clones get a size class; other rows say once, few or many, or leave the size out.

.	14	.	TRBJ1-1	TRBV5-3	TGTGCCAGCAGCGCCAGGAGAATGAACACTGAAGCTTTCTTT	CASSARRMNTEAFF
.	12	.	TRBJ2-5	TRBV4-1	TGCGCCAGCAGCCAAGGGCCCGAGCCCCAGTACTTC	CASSQGPEPQYF
.	16	TRBD2	TRBJ2-3	TRBV6-2/TRBV6-3	TGTGCCAGCAGTTACGAGGTCGGGGGGAGCACAGATACGCAGTATTTT	CASSYEVGGSTDTQYF
few	15	TRBD2	TRBJ2-7	TRBV7-8	TGTGCCAGCAGCTTACTCGGGACTAGCACCTACGAGCAGTACTTC	CASSLLGTSTYEQYF
many	15	.	TRBJ1-4	TRBV28	TGTGCCAGCAGTCCCTCCCGGGGGGGGCTTGAAAAACTGTTTTTT	CASSPSRGGLEKLFF
many	13	.	TRBJ2-7	TRBV28	TGTGCCAGCACTCATCAGGGGCCCTACGAGCAGTACTTC	CASTHQGPYEQYF
once	15	.	TRBJ1-5	TRBV4-3	TGCGCCAGCAGCCACTCCAGGGGAGGCAATCCGCCCCAGCATTTT	CASSHSRGGNPPQHF
few	15	.	TRBJ1-5	TRBV9	TGTGCCAGCAGCACCCGAGGAGTACTCAATCAGCCCCAGCATTTT	CASSTRGVLNQPQHF
.	15	.	TRBJ2-7	TRBV10-1	TGCGCCAGCAGTGACGACAGGCGGCCTCCCTACGAGCAGTACTTC	CASSDDRRPPYEQYF
few	15	TRBD2	TRBJ2-1	TRBV9	TGTGCCAGCAGCCAGAGCGGGAGACCCTACAATGAGCAGTTCTTC	CASSQSGRPYNEQFF
.	15	.	TRBJ1-1	TRBV7-2	TGTGCCAGCAGCCCGAAGGAGGGGTTGAACATTGAAGCTTTCTTT	CASSPKEGLNIEAFF
many	13	.	TRBJ1-1	TRBV5-3	TGTGCCAGCAGCTTGGAGGACAGCAATGAAGCTTTCTTT	CASSLEDSNEAFF
.	12	TRBD2	TRBJ2-1	TRBV7-9	TGTGCCAGCCTCCGGGGAGGGAATGAGCAGTTCTTC	CASLRGGNEQFF
few	15	.	TRBJ2-1	TRBV6-1	TGTGCCAGCAGTGCAGGGCGGGTGTCCTACAATGAGCAGTTCTTC	CASSAGRVSYNEQFF
.	14	.	TRBJ2-5	TRBV12-3/TRBV12-4	TGTGCCAGCAGCCCAGAACAGGAGATAGAGACCCAGTACTTC	CASSPEQEIETQYF
few	15	TRBD1	TRBJ1-1	TRBV28	TGTGCCAGCAGTTTACTGGGACAGCCGAACACTGAAGCTTTCTTT	CASSLLGQPNTEAFF
many	16	.	TRBJ2-3	TRBV7-9	TGTGCCAGCAGCTTGGGGCCCGACAGCGACACAGATACGCAGTATTTT	CASSLGPDSDTDTQYF
once	15	.	TRBJ2-1	TRBV7-6	TGTGCCAGCAGCCGCCTCCTAGGGCAGGTTGATGAACAGTTCTTC	CASSRLLGQVDEQFF
many	15	.	TRBJ2-6	TRBV12-3/TRBV12-4	TGTGCCAGCAGTTTATCGCTCTCTGGGGCCAACGTCCTGACTTTC	CASSLSLSGANVLTF
.	13	.	TRBJ2-7	TRBV27	TGTGCCAGCAGTTTGGGGAGACAGTACGAGCAGTACTTC	CASSLGRQYEQYF
few	12	.	TRBJ1-1	TRBV7-9	TGTGCCAGCAGCCCGACTGCCACAGAAGCTTTCTTT	CASSPTATEAFF
many	13	TRBD1	TRBJ1-1	TRBV7-9	TGTGCCAGCAGCTGGACAGGGAAAATTGAAGCTTTCTTT	CASSWTGKIEAFF
many	13	.	TRBJ2-7	TRBV4-3	TGTGCCAGCAGCCCGGGACTGTCCTACGAGCAGTACTTC	CASSPGLSYEQYF
.	16	.	TRBJ2-5	TRBV6-6	TGTGCCAGCAGCAATCCGGTCGCGGTTGGAGAAGAGACCCAGTACTTC	CASSNPVAVGEETQYF
many	16	TRBD1	TRBJ2-3	TRBV7-9	TGTGCCAGCAGCTTTCCCGGGACAGGCAGCACAGATACGCAGTATTTT	CASSFPGTGSTDTQYF
.	14	.	TRBJ1-6	TRBV27	TGTGCCAGCAGTTTCCCCAGGGGCGGTTCACCCCTCCACTTT	CASSFPRGGSPLHF
.	17	.	TRBJ2-3	TRBV28	TGTGCCAGCAGATTCTCAGCGGGCCCTACTAGCACAGATACGCAGTGTTTT	CASRFSAGPTSTDTQCF
.	13	.	TRBJ1-3	TRBV20-1	TGCAGTGCTAGAGATGCCTTACAAAACACCATATATTTT	CSARDALQNTIYF
few	13	.	TRBJ1-5	TRBV7-2	TGTGCCAGCAGCTTAGATCTCAATCAGCCCCAGCATTTT	CASSLDLNQPQHF
.	15	TRBD1	TRBJ2-2	TRBV24-1	TGTGCCACCAGTGACCTGGACAGGCCTACCGGGAAGCTGTTTTTT	CATSDLDRPTGKLFF
many	13	.	TRBJ2-7	TRBV20-1	TGCAGTGCTAGAGATCCCGGGGGATTCGAGCAGTACTTC	CSARDPGGFEQYF
few	16	TRBD1	TRBJ2-2	TRBV29-1	TGCAGCGTCCAACTGGGCAGGGGGCGCGACACCGGGGAGCTGTTTTTT	CSVQLGRGRDTGELFF
.	13	.	TRBJ2-7	TRBV5-3	TGTGCCAGCTCTCCGGGACTGGGGGCTGAACAGTACTTC	CASSPGLGAEQYF
medium-sized	14	.	TRBJ2-7	TRBV14	TGTGCCAGCAGCCGGGACTCAAGCTGGTACGAGCAGTACTTC	CASSRDSSWYEQYF
.	14	.	TRBJ2-5	TRBV13	TGTGCCAGCAGCTTATGGGGGACCCAAGAGACCCAGTACTTC	CASSLWGTQETQYF
.	16	TRBD2	TRBJ2-7	TRBV12-3/TRBV12-4	TGTGCCAGCAGTTTAGAGCGACTAGCGGGATACAACGAGCAGTACTTC	CASSLERLAGYNEQYF
.	14	.	TRBJ1-2	TRBV9	TGTGCCAGCAGCGTAGCGGAGCAAAACTATGGCTACACCTTC	CASSVAEQNYGYTF
few	13	TRBD1	TRBJ1-5	TRBV6-2/TRBV6-3	TGTGCCAGCAGTTACTCGACAGGGGAGCCCCAGCATTTT	CASSYSTGEPQHF
.	10	.	TRBJ2-3	TRBV29-1	TGCAGCGTCCAGGTAGATACGCAGTATTTT	CSVQVDTQYF
.	13	.	TRBJ1-4	TRBV4-3	TGCGCCAGCAGCCAAGATCTAGAGGGGGAACTGTATTTT	CASSQDLEGELYF
.	16	TRBD2	TRBJ2-4	TRBV12-3/TRBV12-4	TGTGCCAGCAGTCCAGCCCTTAGCGGGAGGTCCGACATTCAGTACTTC	CASSPALSGRSDIQYF
.	17	.	TRBJ2-5	TRBV20-1	TGCAGTGCTAGAGGTCTCGGAGCAGGGGAGTCCAAAGAGACCCAGTACTTC	CSARGLGAGESKETQYF
few	15	TRBD1	TRBJ2-7	TRBV27	TGTGCCAGCAGTATTACTGTGACAGGGACCTACGAGCAGTACTTC	CASSITVTGTYEQYF
.	21	TRBD2	TRBJ2-5	TRBV28	TGTGCCAGCAGTTTCTCCTGGCAACAGGATTACCTAGCGGGTAGACAAGAGACCCTGTACTTC	CASSFSWQQDYLAGRQETLYF
few	9	.	TRBJ2-1	TRBV2	TGTGCCAGCACGGATGAGCAGTTCTTC	CASTDEQFF
few	16	TRBD2	TRBJ2-2	TRBV29-1	TGCAGCGTGGAGGGACTAGCGGGTACGAACACCGGGGAGCTGTTTTTT	CSVEGLAGTNTGELFF
few	14	.	TRBJ2-7	TRBV28	TGTGCCAGCAGTTTAGTAGCTCACGCCTACGAGCAGTACTTC	CASSLVAHAYEQYF
few	16	.	TRBJ2-3	TRBV9	TGTGCCAGCAGCCCCGGGACGGTGACCAGCACAGATACGCAGTATTTT	CASSPGTVTSTDTQYF
few	16	.	TRBJ2-3	TRBV7-2	TGTGCCAGCAGCTTATGGGGGAGGCCGCCTTCAGATACGCAGTATTTT	CASSLWGRPPSDTQYF
once	14	.	TRBJ2-3	TRBV9	TGTGCCAGCAGTCACACATCCCCCACAGATACGCAGTGTTTT	CASSHTSPTDTQCF
few	16	.	TRBJ2-4	TRBV19	TGTGCCAGTAGTATTCTGGAGGGAAAGGGGAAAAACATTCAGTACTTC	CASSILEGKGKNIQYF
few	17	TRBD2	TRBJ2-7	TRBV27	TGTGCCAGCAGTTTATTTGGGCTAGCGGGATTCGGGTACGAGCAGTACTTC	CASSLFGLAGFGYEQYF
few	14	.	TRBJ2-2	TRBV28	TGTGCCAGCAGTTTTGCGGGGAACACCGGGGAGCTGTTTTTT	CASSFAGNTGELFF